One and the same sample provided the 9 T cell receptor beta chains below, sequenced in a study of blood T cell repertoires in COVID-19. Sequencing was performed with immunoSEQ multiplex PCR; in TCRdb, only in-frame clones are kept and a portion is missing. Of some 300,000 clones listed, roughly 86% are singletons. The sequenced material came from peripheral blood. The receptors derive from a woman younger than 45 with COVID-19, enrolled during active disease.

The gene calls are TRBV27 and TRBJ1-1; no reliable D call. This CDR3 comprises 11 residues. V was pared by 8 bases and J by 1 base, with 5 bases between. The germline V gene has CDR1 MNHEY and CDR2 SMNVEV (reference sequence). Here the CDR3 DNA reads TGTGCCAGCCGGGGGAACACTGAAGCTTTCTTT. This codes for CASRGNTEAFF.

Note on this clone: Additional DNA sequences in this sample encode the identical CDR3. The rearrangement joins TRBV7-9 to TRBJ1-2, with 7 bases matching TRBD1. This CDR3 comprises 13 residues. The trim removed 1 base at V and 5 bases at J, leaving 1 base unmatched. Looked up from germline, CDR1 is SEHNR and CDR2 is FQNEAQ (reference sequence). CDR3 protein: CASSLGTGYGYTF. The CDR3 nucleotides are TGTGCCAGCAGCTTAGGGACAGGTTATGGCTACACCTTC.

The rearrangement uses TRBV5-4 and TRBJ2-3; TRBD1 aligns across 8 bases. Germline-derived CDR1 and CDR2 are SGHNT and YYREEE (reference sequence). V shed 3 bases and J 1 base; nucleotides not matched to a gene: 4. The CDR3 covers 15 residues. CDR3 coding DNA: TGTGCCAGCAGCTCCGGACAGGGACGCACAGATACGCAGTATTTT. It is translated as CASSSGQGRTDTQYF.

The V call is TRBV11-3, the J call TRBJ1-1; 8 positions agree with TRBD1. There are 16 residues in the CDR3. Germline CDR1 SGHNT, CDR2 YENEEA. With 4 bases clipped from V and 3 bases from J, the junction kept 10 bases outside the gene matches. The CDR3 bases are TGTGCCAGCAGCTCGAGTTCGTGGACAGGGCACACTGAAGCTTTCTTT. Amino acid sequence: CASSSSSWTGHTEAFF.

The CDR3: CASSLVGGGPETQYF. The CDR3 DNA reads TGTGCCAGCAGCTTAGTCGGGGGGGGCCCTGAGACCCAGTACTTC. The V call is TRBV7-6, the J call TRBJ2-5; 8 bases agree with TRBD2. The CDR3 contains 15 residues. Per germline, CDR1 SGHVS and CDR2 FNYEAQ. Losses at the gene ends were 1 base for V and 5 bases for J; bases not matched to a gene: 6.

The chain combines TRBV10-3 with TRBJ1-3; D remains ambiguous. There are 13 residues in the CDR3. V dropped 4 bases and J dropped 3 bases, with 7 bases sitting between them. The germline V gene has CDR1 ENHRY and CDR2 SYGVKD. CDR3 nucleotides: TGTGCCATCAGTGTTAACAGTGGAAACACCATATATTTT. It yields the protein CAISVNSGNTIYF.

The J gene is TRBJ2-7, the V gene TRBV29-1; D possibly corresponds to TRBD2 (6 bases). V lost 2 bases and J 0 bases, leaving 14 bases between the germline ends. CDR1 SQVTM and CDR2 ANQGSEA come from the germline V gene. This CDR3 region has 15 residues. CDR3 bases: TGCAGCGTTGAAATAGCGGAGTTAAGCTCCTACGAGCAGTACGTC. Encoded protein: CSVEIAELSSYEQYV.

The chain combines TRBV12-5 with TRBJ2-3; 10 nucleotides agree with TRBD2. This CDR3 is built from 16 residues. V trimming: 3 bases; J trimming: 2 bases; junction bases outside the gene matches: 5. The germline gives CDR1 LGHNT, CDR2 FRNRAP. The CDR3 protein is CASGLQLAGVTDTQYF. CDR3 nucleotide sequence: TGTGCTAGTGGTTTACAGCTAGCGGGGGTCACAGATACGCAGTATTTT.

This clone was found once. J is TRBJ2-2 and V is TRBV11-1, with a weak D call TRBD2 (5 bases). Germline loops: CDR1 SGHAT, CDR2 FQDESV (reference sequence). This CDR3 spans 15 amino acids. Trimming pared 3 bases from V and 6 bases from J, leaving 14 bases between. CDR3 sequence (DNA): TGTGCCAGCAGCTTTCGGCGCGGGTCATCCGGGGAGCTGTTTTTT. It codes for CASSFRRGSSGELFF.